Each of the 16 T cell receptor beta chains below was sequenced from the same sample in a study of cytomegalovirus exposure and HLA in healthy donors. Vbeta (60) and Jbeta (13) primers were used in the PCR. Produced via immunoSEQ multiplex PCR; TCRdb's table is partial and in-frame only. In the table there are 180,000 or so clones, 78% of which are singletons. The sample taken for sequencing was PBMCs. The receptors derive from a female donor in good health and CMV-seronegative.

This rearrangement joins TRBV11-2 to TRBJ2-5, with D maybe TRBD2 (6 bases). The V gene lost 7 bases and the J gene lost 5 bases, with 17 bases spanning the gap. CDR1 is SGHAT and CDR2 is FQNNGV in the germline V gene. This CDR3 region has 14 residues. For the CDR3, the DNA is TGTGCCAGCAACCTTAGATGGAGGGATGAGACCCAGTACTTC. It yields the protein CASNLRWRDETQYF.

The V call is TRBV4-1, the J call TRBJ2-3; 8 nucleotides line up with TRBD2. The CDR3 is 19 amino acids. Unmatched junction bases numbered 13, after V lost 2 bases and J lost 0 bases. The germline V gene has CDR1 MGHRA and CDR2 YSYEKL. CDR3 in amino acids: CASSQLGAGASPSTDTQYF. DNA for the CDR3: TGCGCCAGCAGCCAATTGGGAGCGGGAGCCTCCCCTAGCACAGATACGCAGTATTTT.

CDR3 nucleotide sequence: TGTGCCAGCAGGAAAGCGGGGCCTACCTACGAGCAGTACTTC. The encoded protein is CASRKAGPTYEQYF. The rearrangement links TRBV6-5 to TRBJ2-7; 7 bases are a match to TRBD2. Germline CDR1 is MNHEY and CDR2 is SVGAGI. The CDR3 covers 14 residues. The V segment lost 6 bases and the J segment 2 bases; nucleotides outside the gene matches: 7.

This chain joins TRBV29-1 and TRBJ1-2; 7 bases align to TRBD1. The CDR3 is made up of 13 amino acids. V lost 5 bases, J lost 2 bases, and 5 bases stayed unmatched. The germline V gene encodes CDR1 SQVTM and CDR2 ANQGSEA. The DNA for the CDR3 is TGCAGCGTTAAGCCAGGGGGAAACTATGGCTACACCTTC. It yields the protein CSVKPGGNYGYTF.

The gene calls are TRBV7-8 and TRBJ2-3, with D uncertain. Germline V gene lookup returns CDR1 SGHVS and CDR2 FQNEAQ. Trimming shortened V by 6 bases and J by 1 base, and 17 bases separated the two germline ends. The CDR3 contains 16 residues. The CDR3 loop reads CASSQRRVLGTDTQYF. Written as DNA, the CDR3 is TGTGCCAGCAGTCAAAGACGGGTTCTAGGCACAGATACGCAGTATTTT.

In this sample, this clone turned up many times. V and J are TRBV6-5 and TRBJ2-7, with D possibly TRBD2 on 5 matching bases. V gave up 7 bases and J gave up 5 bases, with 12 bases separating them. The CDR3 contains 12 residues. CDR1 is MNHEY, CDR2 SVGAGI, per germline. The CDR3 sequence: CASKGVRDEQYF. CDR3 in DNA: TGTGCCAGCAAGGGCGTGAGGGACGAGCAGTACTTC.

This chain uses TRBV28 with TRBJ1-4; possible D gene TRBD1, 5 bases. The CDR3 consists of 15 residues. The germline V gene encodes CDR1 MDHEN and CDR2 SYDVKM. V shed 1 base and J shed 4 bases, with 10 bases lying between them. The CDR3 region has the DNA TGTGCCAGCAGTTTATTCGCAGGGATTAATGAAAAACTGTTTTTT. As protein: CASSLFAGINEKLFF.

V gene TRBV15 combines with J gene TRBJ1-2; TRBD1 matches at 9 bases. V was pared by 4 bases and J by 8 bases, with 11 bases of the junction left unmatched. The CDR3 runs 15 residues. Germline V CDR1 and CDR2: LNHNV, YYDKDF (reference sequence). CDR3 residues: CATSILGGQGKGYTF. Here the CDR3 DNA reads TGTGCCACCAGCATCCTTGGGGGACAGGGCAAAGGCTACACCTTC.

The chain links TRBV18 to TRBJ1-3; D might be TRBD1 (5 bases). Germline V CDR1 and CDR2: KGHSH, LQKENI. With 4 bases removed from V and 0 bases from J, the gap between germline ends came to 10 bases. The CDR3 contains 15 residues. The CDR3 region is CASSRGQGSGNTIYF. Here the CDR3 DNA reads TGTGCCAGCTCACGAGGCCAGGGCTCTGGAAACACCATATATTTT. The whole variable domain, filled in from reference TRBV18 and TRBJ1-3, reads NAGVMQNPRHLVRRRGQEARLRCSPMKGHSHVYWYRQLPEEGLKFMVYLQKENIIDESGMPKERFSAEFPKEGPSILRIQQVVRGDSAAYFCASSRGQGSGNTIYFGEGSWLTVV.

This chain connects TRBV5-8 to TRBJ1-2; D not certain. Trimming cost V 3 bases and J 3 bases, with 15 bases left between them. Germline V gene lookup returns CDR1 SGHTS and CDR2 YDEGEE. The CDR3 is made up of 15 amino acids. The CDR3 loop reads CASSSGARPDYGYTF. The DNA of the CDR3 is TGTGCCAGCAGCTCGGGAGCTCGGCCAGACTATGGCTACACCTTC.

This chain uses TRBV6-6 with TRBJ2-7, with 9 positions matching TRBD2. The CDR3 sequence is 15 residues long. Germline-derived CDR1 and CDR2 are MNHNY and SVGAGI (reference sequence). J was trimmed by 0 bases and V by 6 bases; bases with no gene match: 6. The CDR3 DNA reads as TGTGCCAGCAGCGATCGAGCGGGGGGCTCCTACGAGCAGTACTTC. Translating it yields CASSDRAGGSYEQYF.

Regarding this clone: The junction and the germline gene differ at one end; a read error may be behind it. V usage is TRBV25-1 and J usage is TRBJ1-2; 8 bases match TRBD1. The CDR3 has 13 amino acids. CDR1 MGHDK and CDR2 SYGVNS come from the germline V gene. CDR3 coding DNA: TGTGCCAGCAGTGGAGTTACCGGGACAGGAGGCGCCTTC. Amino acid sequence: CASSGVTGTGGAF.

The rearrangement uses TRBV5-1 and TRBJ1-1; D perhaps matches TRBD1 (5 bases). This CDR3 contains 13 residues. V lost 1 base to trimming and J lost 3 bases, with 7 bases between them. The germline V gene encodes CDR1 SGHRS and CDR2 YFSETQ. CDR3: CASSLQGDTEAFF. The CDR3 DNA follows: TGCGCCAGCAGCTTGCAGGGTGACACTGAAGCTTTCTTT.

The rearrangement joins TRBV4-1 to TRBJ1-6; 8 positions agree with TRBD1. J gave up 8 bases and V 8 bases, and 8 bases lay outside the gene matches. CDR3 length equals 14 residues. Germline V gene lookup returns CDR1 MGHRA and CDR2 YSYEKL. CDR3 in amino acids: CASRKTGEYSPLHF. CDR3 nucleotide sequence: TGCGCCAGCCGCAAGACAGGGGAATATTCACCCCTCCACTTT.

The chain couples TRBV6-1 to TRBJ2-1, with a weak D call TRBD2 (5 bases). CDR3 length: 15 amino acids. Germline CDR1 reads MNHNS; CDR2 reads SASEGT. V dropped 3 bases and J dropped 0 bases, with 9 bases sitting between them. CDR3 nucleotide sequence: TGTGCCAGCAGTGAGGGTGGGAGCTCCTACAATGAGCAGTTCTTC. Translated: CASSEGGSSYNEQFF.

This rearrangement joins TRBV5-4 to TRBJ1-4; D is unresolved. Germline V CDR1 and CDR2: SGHNT, YYREEE (reference sequence). This CDR3 comprises 13 residues. Deletions cut 0 bases from V and 12 bases from J, with 12 bases between. CDR3 sequence reads: CASSLAGGMELFF. The CDR3 nucleotides are TGTGCCAGCAGCTTGGCCGGAGGGATGGAACTGTTTTTT.